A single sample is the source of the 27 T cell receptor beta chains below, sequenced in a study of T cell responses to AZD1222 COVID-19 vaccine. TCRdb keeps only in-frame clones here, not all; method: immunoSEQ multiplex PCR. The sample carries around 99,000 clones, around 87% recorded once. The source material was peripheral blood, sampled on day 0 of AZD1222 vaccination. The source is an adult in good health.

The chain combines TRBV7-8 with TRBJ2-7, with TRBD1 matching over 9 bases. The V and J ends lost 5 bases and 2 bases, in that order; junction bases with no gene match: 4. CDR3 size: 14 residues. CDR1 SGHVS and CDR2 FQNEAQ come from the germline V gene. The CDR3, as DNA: TGTGCCAGCAGCCCGGACAGGGGTGCCTACGAGCAGTACTTC. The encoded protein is CASSPDRGAYEQYF.

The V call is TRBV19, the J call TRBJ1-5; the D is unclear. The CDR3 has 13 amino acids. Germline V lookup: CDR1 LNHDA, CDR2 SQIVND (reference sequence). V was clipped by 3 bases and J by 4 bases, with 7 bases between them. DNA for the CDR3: TGTGCCAGTAGTATGGGCGTAAATCAGCCCCAGCATTTT. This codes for CASSMGVNQPQHF.

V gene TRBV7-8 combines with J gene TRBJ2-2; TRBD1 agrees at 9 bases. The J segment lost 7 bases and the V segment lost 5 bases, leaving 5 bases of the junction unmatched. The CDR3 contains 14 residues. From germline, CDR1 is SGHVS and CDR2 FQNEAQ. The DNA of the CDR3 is TGTGCCAGCAGCCCGGGACAGGGTGGCGGGGAGCTGTTTTTT. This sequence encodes CASSPGQGGGELFF. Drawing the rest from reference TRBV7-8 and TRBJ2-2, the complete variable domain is GAGVSQSPRYKVAKRGQDVALRCDPISGHVSLFWYQQALGQGPEFLTYFQNEAQLDKSGLPSDRFFAERPEGSVSTLKIQRTQQEDSAVYLCASSPGQGGGELFFGEGSRLTVL.

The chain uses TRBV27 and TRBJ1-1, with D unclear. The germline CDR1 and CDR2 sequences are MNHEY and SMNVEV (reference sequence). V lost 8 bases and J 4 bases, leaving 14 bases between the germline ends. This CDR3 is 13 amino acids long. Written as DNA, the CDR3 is TGTGCCAGCGGGTCCGGGATTCTCACTGAAGCTTTCTTT. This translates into CASGSGILTEAFF.

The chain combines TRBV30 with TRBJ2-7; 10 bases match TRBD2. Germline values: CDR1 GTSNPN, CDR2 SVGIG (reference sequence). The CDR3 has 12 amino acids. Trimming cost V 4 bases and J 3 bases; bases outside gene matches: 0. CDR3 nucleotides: TGTGCCTGGACTAGCGGGGGCTACGAGCAGTACTTC. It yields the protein CAWTSGGYEQYF.

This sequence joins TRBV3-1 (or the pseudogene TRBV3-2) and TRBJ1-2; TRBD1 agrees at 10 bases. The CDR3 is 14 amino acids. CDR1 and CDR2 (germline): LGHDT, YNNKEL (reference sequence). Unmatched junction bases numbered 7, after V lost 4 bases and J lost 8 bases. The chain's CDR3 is CASSLGTGVDGYTF. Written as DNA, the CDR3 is TGTGCCAGCAGCCTGGGGACAGGGGTAGACGGCTACACCTTC.

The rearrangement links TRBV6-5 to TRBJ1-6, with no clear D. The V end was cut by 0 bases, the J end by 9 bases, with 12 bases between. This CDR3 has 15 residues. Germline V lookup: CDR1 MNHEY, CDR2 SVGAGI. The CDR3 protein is CASSYSSGVGSPLHF. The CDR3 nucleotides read TGTGCCAGCAGTTACTCTTCTGGGGTTGGTTCACCCCTCCACTTT.

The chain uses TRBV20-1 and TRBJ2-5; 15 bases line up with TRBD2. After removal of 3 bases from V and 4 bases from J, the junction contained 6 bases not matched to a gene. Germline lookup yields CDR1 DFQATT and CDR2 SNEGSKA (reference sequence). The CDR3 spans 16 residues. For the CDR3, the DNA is TGCAGTGCTAGTCTTGGGACTAGCGGGAGGAGAGAGACCCAGTACTTC. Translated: CSASLGTSGRRETQYF.

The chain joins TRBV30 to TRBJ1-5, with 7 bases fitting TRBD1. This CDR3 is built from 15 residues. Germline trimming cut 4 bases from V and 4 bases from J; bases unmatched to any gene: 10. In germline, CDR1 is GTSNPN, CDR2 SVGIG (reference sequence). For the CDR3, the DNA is TGTGCCTGGAAGGAGGGGGCAAGGCCAAATCAGCCCCAGCATTTT. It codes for CAWKEGARPNQPQHF.

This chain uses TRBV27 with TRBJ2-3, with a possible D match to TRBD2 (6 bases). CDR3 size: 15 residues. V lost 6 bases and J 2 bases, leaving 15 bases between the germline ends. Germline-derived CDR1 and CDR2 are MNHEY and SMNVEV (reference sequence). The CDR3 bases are TGTGCCAGCAGCAGGGACTTACAAGTCACAGATACGCAGTATTTT. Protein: CASSRDLQVTDTQYF.

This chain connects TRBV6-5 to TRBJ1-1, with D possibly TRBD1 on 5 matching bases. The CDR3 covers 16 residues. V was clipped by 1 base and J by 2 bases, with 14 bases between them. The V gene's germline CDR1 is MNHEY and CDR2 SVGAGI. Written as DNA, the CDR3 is TGTGCCAGCAGTTACTTCACCCGGGACCAAAACACTGAAGCTTTCTTT. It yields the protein CASSYFTRDQNTEAFF.

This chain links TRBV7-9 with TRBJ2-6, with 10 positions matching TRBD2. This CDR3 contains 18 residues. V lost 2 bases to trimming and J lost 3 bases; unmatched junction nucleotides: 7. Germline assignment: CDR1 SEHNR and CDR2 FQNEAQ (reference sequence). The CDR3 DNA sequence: TGTGCCAGCAGCTTATTCCCTAGCGGGGGCTATGGGGCCAACGTCCTGACTTTC. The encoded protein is CASSLFPSGGYGANVLTF.

Written as DNA, the CDR3 is TGTGCCAGCAGCTTAAGGGGACAGCTTTACAATGAGCAGTTCTTC. Its protein product is CASSLRGQLYNEQFF. The chain has TRBV7-9 and TRBJ2-1; 7 bases line up with TRBD1. CDR3 length equals 15 residues. The germline CDR1 and CDR2 sequences are SEHNR and FQNEAQ (reference sequence). V was pared by 2 bases and J by 4 bases, with 5 bases of the junction left unmatched.

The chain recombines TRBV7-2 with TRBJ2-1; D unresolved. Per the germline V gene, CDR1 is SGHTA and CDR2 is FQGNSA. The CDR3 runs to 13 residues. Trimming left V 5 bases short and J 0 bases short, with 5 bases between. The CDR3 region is CASSIGSYNEQFF. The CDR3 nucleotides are TGTGCCAGCAGCATCGGCTCCTACAATGAGCAGTTCTTC.

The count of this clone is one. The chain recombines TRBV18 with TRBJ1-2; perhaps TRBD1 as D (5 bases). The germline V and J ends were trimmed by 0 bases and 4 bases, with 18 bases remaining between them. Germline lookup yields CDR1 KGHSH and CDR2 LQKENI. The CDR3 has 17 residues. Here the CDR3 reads CASSPPSGAGELYGYTF. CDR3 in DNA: TGTGCCAGCTCACCACCGAGTGGGGCAGGAGAACTCTATGGCTACACCTTC.

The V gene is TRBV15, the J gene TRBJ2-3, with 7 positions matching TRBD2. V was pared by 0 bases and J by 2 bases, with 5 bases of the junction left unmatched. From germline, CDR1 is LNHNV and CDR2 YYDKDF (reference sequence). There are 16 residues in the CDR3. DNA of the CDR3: TGTGCCACCAGCAGAGATAGGGCGGGAGCCACAGATACGCAGTATTTT. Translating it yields CATSRDRAGATDTQYF.

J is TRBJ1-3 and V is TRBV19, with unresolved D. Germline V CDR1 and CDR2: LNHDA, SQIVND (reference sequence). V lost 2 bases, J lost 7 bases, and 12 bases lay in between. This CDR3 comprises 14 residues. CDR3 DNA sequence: TGTGCCAGTAGTATACGGCAGATTGGGAACACCATATATTTT. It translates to CASSIRQIGNTIYF.

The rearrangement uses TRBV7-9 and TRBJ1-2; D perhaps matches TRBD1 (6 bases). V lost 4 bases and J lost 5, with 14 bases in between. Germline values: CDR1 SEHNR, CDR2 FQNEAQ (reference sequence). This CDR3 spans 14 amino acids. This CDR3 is CASSYWTEIYGYTF. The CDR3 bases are TGTGCCAGCAGCTACTGGACAGAGATTTATGGCTACACCTTC.

The CDR3 reads CASSLQTGVGNTIYF. CDR3 in DNA: TGTGCCAGCAGCTTACAGACAGGGGTTGGAAACACCATATATTTT. The chain uses TRBV11-2 and TRBJ1-3; the match to TRBD1 covers 8 bases. The V gene end was trimmed by 2 bases and the J gene end by 3 bases; junction bases not matched to a gene: 3. The CDR3 extends over 15 amino acids. Germline CDR1 reads SGHAT; CDR2 reads FQNNGV.

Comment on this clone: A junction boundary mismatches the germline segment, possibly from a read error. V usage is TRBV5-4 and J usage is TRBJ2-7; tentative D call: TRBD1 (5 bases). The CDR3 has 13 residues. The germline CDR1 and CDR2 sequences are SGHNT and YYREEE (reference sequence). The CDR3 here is CASSLIQDYEQYF. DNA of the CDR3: TGTGCCAGCAGCTTGATACAGGATTACGAACAGTACTTC.

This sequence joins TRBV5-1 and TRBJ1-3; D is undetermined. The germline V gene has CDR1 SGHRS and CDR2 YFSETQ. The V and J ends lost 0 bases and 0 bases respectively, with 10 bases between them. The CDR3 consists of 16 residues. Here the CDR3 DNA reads TGCGCCAGCAGCTTGGAAAACCAGCTCTCTGGAAACACCATATATTTT. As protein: CASSLENQLSGNTIYF.

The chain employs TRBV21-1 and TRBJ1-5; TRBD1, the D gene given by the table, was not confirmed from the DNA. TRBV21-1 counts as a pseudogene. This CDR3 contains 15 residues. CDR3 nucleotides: TGTGCCAGCAGCAAAGACGAGGGGGTCGTTCAGCCCCAGCATTTT. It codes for CASSKDEGVVQPQHF.

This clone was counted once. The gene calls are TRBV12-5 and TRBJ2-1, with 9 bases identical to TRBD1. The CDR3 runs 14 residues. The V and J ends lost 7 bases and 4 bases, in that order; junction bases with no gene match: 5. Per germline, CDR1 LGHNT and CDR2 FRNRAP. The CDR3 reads CASVGGQGYNEQFF. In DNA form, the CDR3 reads TGTGCTAGTGTTGGGGGACAGGGTTACAATGAGCAGTTCTTC.

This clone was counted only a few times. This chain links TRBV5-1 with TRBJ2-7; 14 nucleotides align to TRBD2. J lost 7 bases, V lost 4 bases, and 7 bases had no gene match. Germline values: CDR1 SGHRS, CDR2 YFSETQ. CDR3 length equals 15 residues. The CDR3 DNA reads TGCGCCAGCAGCGGGGGACTAGCGGGAGCCGGTGAGCAGTACTTC. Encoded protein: CASSGGLAGAGEQYF.

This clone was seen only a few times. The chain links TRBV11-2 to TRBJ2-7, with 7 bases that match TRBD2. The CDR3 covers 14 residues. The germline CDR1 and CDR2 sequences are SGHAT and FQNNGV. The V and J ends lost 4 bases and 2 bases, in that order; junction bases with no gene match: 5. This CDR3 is CASSSLARTYEQYF. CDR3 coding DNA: TGTGCCAGCAGCTCACTAGCGCGAACCTACGAGCAGTACTTC.

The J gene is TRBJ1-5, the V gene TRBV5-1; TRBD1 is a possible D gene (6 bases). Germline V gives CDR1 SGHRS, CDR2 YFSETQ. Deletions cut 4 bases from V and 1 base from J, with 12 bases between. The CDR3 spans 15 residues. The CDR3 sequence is CASSRTDSSNQPQHF. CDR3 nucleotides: TGCGCCAGCAGCCGGACGGACAGCAGCAATCAGCCCCAGCATTTT.

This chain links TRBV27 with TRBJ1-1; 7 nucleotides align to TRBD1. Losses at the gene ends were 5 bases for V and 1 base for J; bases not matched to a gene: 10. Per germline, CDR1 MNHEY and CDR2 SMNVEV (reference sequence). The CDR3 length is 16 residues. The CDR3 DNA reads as TGTGCCAGCAGTCTGGAACAGGGGAAACGGAACACTGAAGCTTTCTTT. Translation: CASSLEQGKRNTEAFF.